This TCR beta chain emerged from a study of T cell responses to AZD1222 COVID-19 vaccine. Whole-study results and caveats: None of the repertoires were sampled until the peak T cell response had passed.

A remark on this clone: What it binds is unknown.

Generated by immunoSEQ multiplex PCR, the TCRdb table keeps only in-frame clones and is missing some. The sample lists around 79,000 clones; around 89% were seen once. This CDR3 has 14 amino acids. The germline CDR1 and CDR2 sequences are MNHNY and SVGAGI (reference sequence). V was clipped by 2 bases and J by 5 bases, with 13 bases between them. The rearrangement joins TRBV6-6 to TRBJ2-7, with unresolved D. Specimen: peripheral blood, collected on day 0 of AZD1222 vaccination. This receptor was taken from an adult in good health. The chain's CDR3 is CASSYGSRAHEQYF. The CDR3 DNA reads TGTGCCAGCAGTTACGGTTCCCGGGCCCACGAGCAGTACTTC.